This T cell receptor beta chain is drawn from a study of blood T cell repertoires in COVID-19. This clone was seen only a few times. Clones were sequenced by immunoSEQ multiplex PCR, and TCRdb holds only the in-frame ones, with some missing. The sample holds approximately 140,000 clones, about 88% seen once. The sample comprised peripheral blood. The sequence derives from a man aged 50 to 60 with active or convalescent COVID-19.

In nucleotides, the CDR3 is TGTGCCAGTAGTATATGGACAGGGGGGACAGATACGCAGTATTTT. Translation gives CASSIWTGGTDTQYF. The chain employs TRBV19 and TRBJ2-3; 10 bases are a match to TRBD1. CDR1 is LNHDA and CDR2 is SQIVND in the germline V gene (reference sequence). The J segment lost 3 bases and the V segment lost 2 bases, leaving 2 bases of the junction unmatched. The CDR3 is 15 residues long.